The sequence of this T cell receptor (beta chain) was determined in a study of monozygotic twins with inflammatory bowel disease. The V gene's germline CDR1 is MGHDK and CDR2 SYGVNS. The CDR3 length is 11 residues. TCRdb reanalyzed the 5' RACE reads and collapses them to one entry per CDR3 protein, without DNA. Found here are around 140,000 distinct CDR3 sequences; the top ten clones hold roughly 2.5%. The sample taken for sequencing was blood. The chain has TRBV25-1 and TRBJ2-7. This sequence originates from a human donor with ulcerative colitis or Crohn's disease, or a healthy co-twin of an affected twin (not recorded which). This CDR3 is CASSGLYEQYF.